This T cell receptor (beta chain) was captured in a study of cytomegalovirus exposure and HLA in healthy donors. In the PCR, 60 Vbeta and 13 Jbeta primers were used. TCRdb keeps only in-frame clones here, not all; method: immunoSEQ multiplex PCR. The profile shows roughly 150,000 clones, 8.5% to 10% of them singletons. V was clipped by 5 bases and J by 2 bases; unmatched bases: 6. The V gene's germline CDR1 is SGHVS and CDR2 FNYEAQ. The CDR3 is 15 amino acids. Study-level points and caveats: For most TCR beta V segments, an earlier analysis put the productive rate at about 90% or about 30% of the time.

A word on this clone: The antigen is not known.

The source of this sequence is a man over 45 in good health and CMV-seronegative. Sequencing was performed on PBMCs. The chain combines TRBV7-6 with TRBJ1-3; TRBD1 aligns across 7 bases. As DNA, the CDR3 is TGTGCCAGCAGCCCCCGGACAGGACCTGGAAACACCATATATTTT. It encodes CASSPRTGPGNTIYF.